This TCR beta chain was captured in a study of blood T cell repertoires in COVID-19. In the authors' workflow: Reference gene primers were amplified, and this amplification served to estimate nucleated cell counts. Only in-frame clones appear in the TCRdb table, and some are missing; sequencing was by immunoSEQ multiplex PCR. V, J and clone size are taken as reported in that table, and D and trimming were inferred from the DNA itself. The sample consists of about 34,000 clones, about 85% of them appearing once. The junction had 9 bases not matched to a gene; V was cut back by 6 bases and J by 2 bases. Germline V gives CDR1 PRHDT, CDR2 FYEKMQ (reference sequence). This CDR3 region has 16 residues.

Sequencing input: peripheral blood. The clonotype was recovered from a man aged 65 to 85 with COVID-19, enrolled during active disease. The chain couples TRBV13 to TRBJ2-7; the match to TRBD2 covers 11 bases. CDR3 region: CASRDPGLAVTYEQYF. CDR3 nucleotides: TGTGCCAGCAGGGATCCGGGACTAGCGGTTACCTACGAGCAGTACTTC. Full variable domain (remainder filled in from reference TRBV13 and TRBJ2-7): AAGVIQSPRHLIKEKRETATLKCYPIPRHDTVYWYQQGPGQDPQFLISFYEKMQSDKGSIPDRFSAQQFSDYHSELNMSSLELGDSALYFCASRDPGLAVTYEQYFGPGTRLTVT.